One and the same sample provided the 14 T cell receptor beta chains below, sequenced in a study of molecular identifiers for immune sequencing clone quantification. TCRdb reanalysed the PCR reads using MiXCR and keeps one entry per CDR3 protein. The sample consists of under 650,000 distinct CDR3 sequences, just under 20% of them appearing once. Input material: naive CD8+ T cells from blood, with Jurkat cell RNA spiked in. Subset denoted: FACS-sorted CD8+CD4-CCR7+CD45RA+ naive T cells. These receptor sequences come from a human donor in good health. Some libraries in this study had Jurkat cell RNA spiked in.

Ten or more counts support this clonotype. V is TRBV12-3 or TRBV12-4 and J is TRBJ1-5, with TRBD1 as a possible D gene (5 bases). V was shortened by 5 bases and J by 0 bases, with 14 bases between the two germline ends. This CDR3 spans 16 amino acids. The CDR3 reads CASSRDPKDSNQPQHF. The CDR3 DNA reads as TGTGCCAGCAGTCGGGACCCAAAAGATAGCAATCAGCCCCAGCATTTT.

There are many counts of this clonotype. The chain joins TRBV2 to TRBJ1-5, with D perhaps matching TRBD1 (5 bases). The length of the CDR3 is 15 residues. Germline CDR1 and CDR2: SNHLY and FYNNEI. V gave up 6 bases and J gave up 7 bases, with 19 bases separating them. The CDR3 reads CASRPGMQGRQPQHF. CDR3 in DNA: TGTGCCAGCAGGCCTGGCATGCAGGGAAGACAGCCCCAGCATTTT.

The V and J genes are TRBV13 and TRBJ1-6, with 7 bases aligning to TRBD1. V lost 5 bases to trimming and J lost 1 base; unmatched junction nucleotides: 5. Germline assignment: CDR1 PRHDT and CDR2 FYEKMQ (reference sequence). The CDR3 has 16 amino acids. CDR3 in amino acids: CASSNRGGSYNSPLHF. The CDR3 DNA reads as TGTGCCAGCAGCAACAGGGGAGGGTCCTATAATTCACCCCTCCACTTT.

CDR3 in DNA: TGTGCCAGCAGTCGTACAGGGGGCTTTTTGGCCCTCCACTTT. It encodes CASSRTGGFLALHF. The V and J genes are TRBV3-1 and TRBJ1-6, with 9 bases fitting TRBD1. The CDR3 has 14 residues. Losses at the gene ends were 6 bases for V and 14 bases for J; bases not matched to a gene: 11. Looked up from germline, CDR1 is LGHDT and CDR2 is YNNKEL (reference sequence).

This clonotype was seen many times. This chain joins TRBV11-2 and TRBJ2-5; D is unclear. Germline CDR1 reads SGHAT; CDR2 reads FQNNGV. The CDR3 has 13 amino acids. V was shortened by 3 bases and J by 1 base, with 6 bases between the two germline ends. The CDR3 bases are TGTGCCAGCAGCTTCCCGGGCCAAGAGACCCAGTACTTC. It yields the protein CASSFPGQETQYF. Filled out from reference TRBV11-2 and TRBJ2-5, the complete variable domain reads EAGVAQSPRYKIIEKRQSVAFWCNPISGHATLYWYQQILGQGPKLLIQFQNNGVVDDSQLPKDRFSAERLKGVDSTLKIQPAKLEDSAVYLCASSFPGQETQYFGPGTRLLVL.

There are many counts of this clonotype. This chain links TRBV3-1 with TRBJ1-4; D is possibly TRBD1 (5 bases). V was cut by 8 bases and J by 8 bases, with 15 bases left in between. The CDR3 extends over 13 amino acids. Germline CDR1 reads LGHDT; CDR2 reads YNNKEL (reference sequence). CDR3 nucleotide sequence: TGTGCCAGCTCACCGGGGCTACACGAAAAACTGTTTTTT. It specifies CASSPGLHEKLFF.

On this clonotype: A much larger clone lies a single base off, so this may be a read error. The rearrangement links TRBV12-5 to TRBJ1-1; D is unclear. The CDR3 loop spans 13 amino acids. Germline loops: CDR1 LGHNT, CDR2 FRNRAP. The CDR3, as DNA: TGTGCTAGTGGTTTCAGGACGGGCACTGAAGCTTCCTTT. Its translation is CASGFRTGTEASF.

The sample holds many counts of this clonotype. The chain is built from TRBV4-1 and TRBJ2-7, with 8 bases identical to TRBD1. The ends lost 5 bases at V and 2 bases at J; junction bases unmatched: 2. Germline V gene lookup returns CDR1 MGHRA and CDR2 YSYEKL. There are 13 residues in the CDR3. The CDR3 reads CASSRDRTYEQYF. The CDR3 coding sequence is TGCGCCAGCAGCAGGGACAGGACCTACGAGCAGTACTTC.

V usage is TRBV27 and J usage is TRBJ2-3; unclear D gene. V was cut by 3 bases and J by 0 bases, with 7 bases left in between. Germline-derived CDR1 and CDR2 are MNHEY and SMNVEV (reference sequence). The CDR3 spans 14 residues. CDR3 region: CASSFSSSTDTQYF. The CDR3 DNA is TGTGCCAGCAGTTTTTCATCTAGCACAGATACGCAGTATTTT.

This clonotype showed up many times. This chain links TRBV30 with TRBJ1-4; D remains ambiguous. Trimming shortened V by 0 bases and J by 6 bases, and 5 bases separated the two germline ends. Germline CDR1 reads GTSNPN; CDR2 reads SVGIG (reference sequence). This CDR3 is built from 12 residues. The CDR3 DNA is TGTGCCTGGAGTGTAGCAGATGAAAAACTGTTTTTT. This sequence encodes CAWSVADEKLFF.

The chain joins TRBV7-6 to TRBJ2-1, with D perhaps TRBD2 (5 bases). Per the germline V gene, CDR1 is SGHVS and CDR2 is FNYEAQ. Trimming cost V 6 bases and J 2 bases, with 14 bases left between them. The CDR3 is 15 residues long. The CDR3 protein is CASRAGSGAYNEQFF. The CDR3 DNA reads TGTGCCAGCAGGGCCGGCAGCGGTGCCTACAATGAGCAGTTCTTC.

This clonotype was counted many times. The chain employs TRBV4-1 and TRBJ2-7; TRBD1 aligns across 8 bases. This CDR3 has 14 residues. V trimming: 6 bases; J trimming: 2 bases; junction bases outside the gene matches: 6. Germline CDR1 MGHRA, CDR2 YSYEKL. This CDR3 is CASRLGQGAYEQYF. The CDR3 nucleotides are TGCGCCAGCAGGCTTGGACAGGGAGCCTACGAGCAGTACTTC.

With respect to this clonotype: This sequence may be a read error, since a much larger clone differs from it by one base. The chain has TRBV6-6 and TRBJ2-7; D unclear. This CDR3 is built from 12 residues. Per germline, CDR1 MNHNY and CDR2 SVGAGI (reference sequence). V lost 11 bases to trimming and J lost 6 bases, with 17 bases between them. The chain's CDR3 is CAGTTLTSEQYF. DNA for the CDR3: TGTGCCGGCACCACCCTTACAAGCGAGCAGTACTTC.

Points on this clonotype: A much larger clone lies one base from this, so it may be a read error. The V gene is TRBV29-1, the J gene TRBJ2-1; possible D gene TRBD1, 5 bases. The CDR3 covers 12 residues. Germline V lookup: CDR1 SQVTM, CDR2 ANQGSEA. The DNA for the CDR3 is TGCGGCGTTGAAGGTATAGGGGTTGAGCAGTTCTTC. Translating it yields CGVEGIGVEQFF.